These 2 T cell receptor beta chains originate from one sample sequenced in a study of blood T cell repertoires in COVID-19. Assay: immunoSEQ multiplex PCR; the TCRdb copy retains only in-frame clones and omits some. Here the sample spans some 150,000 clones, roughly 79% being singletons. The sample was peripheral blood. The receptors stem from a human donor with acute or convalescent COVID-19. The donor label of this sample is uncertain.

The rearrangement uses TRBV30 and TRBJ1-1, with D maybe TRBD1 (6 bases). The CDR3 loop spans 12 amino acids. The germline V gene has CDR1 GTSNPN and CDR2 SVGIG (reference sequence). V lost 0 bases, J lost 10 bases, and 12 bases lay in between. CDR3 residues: CAWSVPGGGAFF. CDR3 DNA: TGTGCCTGGAGTGTACCGGGAGGGGGAGCTTTCTTT.

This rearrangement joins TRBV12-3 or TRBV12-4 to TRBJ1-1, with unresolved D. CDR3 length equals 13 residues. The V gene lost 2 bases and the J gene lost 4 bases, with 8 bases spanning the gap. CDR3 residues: CASSLIGSTEAFF. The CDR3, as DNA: TGTGCCAGCAGTTTAATTGGGAGCACTGAAGCTTTCTTT.